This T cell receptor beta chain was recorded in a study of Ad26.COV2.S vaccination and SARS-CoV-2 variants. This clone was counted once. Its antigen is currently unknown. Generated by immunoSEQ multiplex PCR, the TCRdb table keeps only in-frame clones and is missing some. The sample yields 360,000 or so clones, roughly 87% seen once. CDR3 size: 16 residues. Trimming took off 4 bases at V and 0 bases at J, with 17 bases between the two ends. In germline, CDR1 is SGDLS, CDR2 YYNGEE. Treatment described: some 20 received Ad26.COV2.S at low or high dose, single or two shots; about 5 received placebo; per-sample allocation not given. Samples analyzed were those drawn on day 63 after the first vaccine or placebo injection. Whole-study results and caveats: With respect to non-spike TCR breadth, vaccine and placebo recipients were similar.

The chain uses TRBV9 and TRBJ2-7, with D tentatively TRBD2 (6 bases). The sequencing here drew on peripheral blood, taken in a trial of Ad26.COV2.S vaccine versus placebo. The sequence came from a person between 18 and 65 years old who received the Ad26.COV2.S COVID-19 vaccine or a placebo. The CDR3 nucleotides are TGTGCCAGCAGCCCCCTCTCAGCGGGTCTCTCCTACGAGCAGTACTTC. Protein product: CASSPLSAGLSYEQYF.